These 4 T cell receptor beta chains were all obtained from the same sample, sequenced in a study of cytotoxic CD8 clonotypes in ibrutinib-treated CLL. The table came from immunoSEQ multiplex PCR; TCRdb's copy has only in-frame clones and leaves some out. This sample has hundreds of thousands of clones; about three quarters occur once, and the top ten carry roughly 15%. The material was PBMCs, obtained after 24 months of ibrutinib treatment. These receptors originate from a human donor with chronic lymphocytic leukemia.

The chain links TRBV6-5 to TRBJ2-1; D is ambiguous. The CDR3 runs 13 residues. Germline V gene lookup returns CDR1 MNHEY and CDR2 SVGAGI. V lost 2 bases to trimming and J lost 5 bases, with 7 bases between them. CDR3 DNA: TGTGCCAGCAGTTACCGTGGGGACAATGAGCAGTTCTTC. Translation: CASSYRGDNEQFF.

J is TRBJ2-7 and V is TRBV5-4; D call uncertain. This CDR3 has 13 amino acids. In germline, CDR1 is SGHNT, CDR2 YYREEE (reference sequence). Trimming pared 4 bases from V and 3 bases from J, leaving 11 bases between. CDR3 in amino acids: CASSRDSFYEQYF. The CDR3 bases are TGTGCCAGCAGCAGGGATTCTTTCTACGAGCAGTACTTC.

The CDR3 region is CASSLVTSGSPGANVLTF. The CDR3 DNA reads as TGTGCCAGCAGCTTAGTGACTAGCGGGAGTCCTGGGGCCAACGTCCTGACTTTC. This chain uses TRBV7-8 with TRBJ2-6; 12 bases line up with TRBD2. The CDR3 has 18 amino acids. Germline V gene lookup returns CDR1 SGHVS and CDR2 FQNEAQ. Unmatched junction bases numbered 3, after V lost 1 base and J lost 2 bases.

For this clone: Other DNA sequences of this sample code for an identical CDR3. V usage is TRBV28 and J usage is TRBJ2-7, with D possibly matching TRBD2 (5 bases). This CDR3 region has 12 residues. The V and J ends lost 6 bases and 4 bases respectively, with 10 bases between them. The germline V gene encodes CDR1 MDHEN and CDR2 SYDVKM. CDR3 region: CASSLPGYEQYF. The CDR3 nucleotides are TGTGCCAGCAGCCTTCCGGGATACGAGCAGTACTTC.